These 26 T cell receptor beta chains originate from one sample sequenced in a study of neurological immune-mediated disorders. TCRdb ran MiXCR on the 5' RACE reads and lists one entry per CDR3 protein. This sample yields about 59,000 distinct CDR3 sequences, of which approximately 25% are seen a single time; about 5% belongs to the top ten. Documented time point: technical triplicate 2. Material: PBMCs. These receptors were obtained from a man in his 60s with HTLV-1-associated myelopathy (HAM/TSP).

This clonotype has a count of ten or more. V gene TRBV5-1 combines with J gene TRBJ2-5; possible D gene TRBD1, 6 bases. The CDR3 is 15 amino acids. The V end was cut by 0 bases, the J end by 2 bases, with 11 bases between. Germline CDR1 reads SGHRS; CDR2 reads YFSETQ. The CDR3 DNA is TGCGCCAGCAGCTTGGGTAACAGGGAACAAGAGACCCAGTACTTC. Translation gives CASSLGNREQETQYF.

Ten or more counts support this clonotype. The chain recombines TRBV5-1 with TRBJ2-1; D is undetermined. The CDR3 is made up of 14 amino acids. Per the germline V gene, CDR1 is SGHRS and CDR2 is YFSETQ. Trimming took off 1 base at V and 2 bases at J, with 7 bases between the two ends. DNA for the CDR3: TGCGCCAGCAGCTTGCTGGTGACCTACAATGAGCAGTTCTTC. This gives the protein CASSLLVTYNEQFF.

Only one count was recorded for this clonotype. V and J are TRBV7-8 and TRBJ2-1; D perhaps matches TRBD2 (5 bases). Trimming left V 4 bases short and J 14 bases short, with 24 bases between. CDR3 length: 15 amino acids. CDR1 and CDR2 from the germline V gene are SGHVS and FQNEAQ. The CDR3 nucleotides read TGTGCCAGCAGCTCCACGGACTCGATTTCACGTAGGGAGTTCTTC. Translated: CASSSTDSISRREFF.

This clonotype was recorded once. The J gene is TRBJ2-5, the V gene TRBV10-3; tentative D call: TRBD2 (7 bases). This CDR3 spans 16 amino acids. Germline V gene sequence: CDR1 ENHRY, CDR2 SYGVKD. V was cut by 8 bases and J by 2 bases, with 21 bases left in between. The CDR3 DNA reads TGTGCCATCCGAGCACGGGGGAGGGACAATCAAGAGACCCAGTACTTC. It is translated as CAIRARGRDNQETQYF.

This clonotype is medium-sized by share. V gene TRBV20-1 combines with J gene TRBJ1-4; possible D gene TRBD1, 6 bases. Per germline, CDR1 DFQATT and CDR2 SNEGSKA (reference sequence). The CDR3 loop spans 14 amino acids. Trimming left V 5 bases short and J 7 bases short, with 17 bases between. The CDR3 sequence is CSAEVGGAREKLFF. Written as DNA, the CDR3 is TGCAGTGCTGAGGTGGGGGGGGCGCGTGAAAAACTGTTTTTT.

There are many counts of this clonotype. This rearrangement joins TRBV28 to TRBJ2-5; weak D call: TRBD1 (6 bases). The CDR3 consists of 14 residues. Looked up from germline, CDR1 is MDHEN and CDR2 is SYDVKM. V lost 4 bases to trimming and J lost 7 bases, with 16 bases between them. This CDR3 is CASSSNQGLGTQYF. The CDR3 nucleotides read TGTGCCAGCAGTTCGAATCAGGGGTTGGGGACCCAGTACTTC.

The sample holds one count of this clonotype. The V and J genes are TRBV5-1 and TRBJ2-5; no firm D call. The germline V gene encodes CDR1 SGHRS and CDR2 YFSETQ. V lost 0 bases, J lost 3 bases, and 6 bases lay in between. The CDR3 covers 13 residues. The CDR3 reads CASSLESEETQYF. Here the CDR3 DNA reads TGCGCCAGCAGCTTGGAGAGTGAAGAGACCCAGTACTTC.

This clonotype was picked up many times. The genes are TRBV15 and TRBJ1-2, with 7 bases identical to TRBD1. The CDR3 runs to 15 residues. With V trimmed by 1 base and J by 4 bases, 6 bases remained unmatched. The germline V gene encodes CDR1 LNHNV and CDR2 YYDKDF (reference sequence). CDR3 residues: CATSRGERGPYGYTF. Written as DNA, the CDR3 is TGTGCCACCAGCAGAGGGGAAAGGGGGCCCTATGGCTACACCTTC.

The CDR3 spells CASSSQIGELFF. The CDR3 region has the DNA TGCGCCAGCAGCTCACAGATCGGGGAGCTGTTTTTT. This chain joins TRBV5-1 and TRBJ2-2; D is unclear. The ends were cut back, 3 bases at V and 7 bases at J, with 7 bases in the middle. The CDR3 covers 12 residues. Germline V gene lookup returns CDR1 SGHRS and CDR2 YFSETQ.

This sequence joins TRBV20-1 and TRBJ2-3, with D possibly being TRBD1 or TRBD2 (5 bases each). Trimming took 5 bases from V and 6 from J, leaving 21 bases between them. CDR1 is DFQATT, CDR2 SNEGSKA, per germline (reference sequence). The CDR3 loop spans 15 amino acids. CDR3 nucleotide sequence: TGCAGTGCTCCGAAAAGACTACTAGAGGGGGATACGCAGTATTTT. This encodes CSAPKRLLEGDTQYF.

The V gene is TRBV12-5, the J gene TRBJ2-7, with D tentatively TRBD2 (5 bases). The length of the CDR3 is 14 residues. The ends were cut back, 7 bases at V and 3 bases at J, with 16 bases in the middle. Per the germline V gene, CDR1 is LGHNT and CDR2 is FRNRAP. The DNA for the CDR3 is TGTGCTAGTGCCCGAGGACTGGTTAACTACGAGCAGTACTTC. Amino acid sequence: CASARGLVNYEQYF.

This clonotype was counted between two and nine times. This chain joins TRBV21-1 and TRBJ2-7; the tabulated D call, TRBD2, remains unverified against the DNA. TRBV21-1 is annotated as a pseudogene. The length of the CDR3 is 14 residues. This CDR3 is CASRHLAGGPEQYF. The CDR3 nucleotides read TGTGCCAGCAGGCACCTGGCGGGGGGCCCCGAGCAGTACTTC.

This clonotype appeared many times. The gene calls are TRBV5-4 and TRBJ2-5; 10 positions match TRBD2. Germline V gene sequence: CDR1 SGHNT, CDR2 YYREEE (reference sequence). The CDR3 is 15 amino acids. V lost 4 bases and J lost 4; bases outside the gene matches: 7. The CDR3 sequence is CASSLLLAGVETQYF. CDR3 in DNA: TGTGCCAGCAGCCTACTTCTAGCGGGAGTAGAGACCCAGTACTTC.

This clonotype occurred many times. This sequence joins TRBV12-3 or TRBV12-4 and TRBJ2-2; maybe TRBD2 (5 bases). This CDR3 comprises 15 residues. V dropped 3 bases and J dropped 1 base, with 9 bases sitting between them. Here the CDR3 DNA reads TGTGCCAGCAGTTTGAGGGTAGGGAACACCGGGGAGCTGTTTTTT. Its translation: CASSLRVGNTGELFF.

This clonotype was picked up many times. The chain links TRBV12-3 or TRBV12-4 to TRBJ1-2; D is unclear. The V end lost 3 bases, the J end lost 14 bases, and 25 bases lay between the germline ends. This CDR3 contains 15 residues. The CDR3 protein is CASSFSGPGLGGYTF. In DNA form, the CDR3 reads TGTGCCAGCAGTTTCTCCGGGCCGGGTTTAGGCGGGTATACCTTC.

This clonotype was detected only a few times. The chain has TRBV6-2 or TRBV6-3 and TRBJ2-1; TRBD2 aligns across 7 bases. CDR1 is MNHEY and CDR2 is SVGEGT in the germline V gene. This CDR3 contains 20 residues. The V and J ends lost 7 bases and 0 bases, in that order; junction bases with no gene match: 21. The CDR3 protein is CASTPSKGTTFPLSYNEQFF. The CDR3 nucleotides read TGTGCCAGCACCCCTTCGAAGGGGACTACCTTCCCCCTCTCCTACAATGAGCAGTTCTTC.

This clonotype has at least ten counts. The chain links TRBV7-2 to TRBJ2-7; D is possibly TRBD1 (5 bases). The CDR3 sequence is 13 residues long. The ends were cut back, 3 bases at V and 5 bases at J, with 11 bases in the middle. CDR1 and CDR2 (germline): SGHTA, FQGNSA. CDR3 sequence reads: CASSFSREDEQYF. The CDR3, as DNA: TGTGCCAGCAGCTTCTCCAGGGAAGACGAGCAGTACTTC.

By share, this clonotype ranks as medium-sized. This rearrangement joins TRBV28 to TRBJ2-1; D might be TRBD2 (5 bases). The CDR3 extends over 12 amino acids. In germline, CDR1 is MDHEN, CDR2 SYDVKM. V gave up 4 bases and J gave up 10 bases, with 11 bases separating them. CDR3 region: CASSSQRSEQFF. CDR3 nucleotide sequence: TGTGCCAGCAGTTCCCAGCGGAGCGAGCAGTTCTTC.

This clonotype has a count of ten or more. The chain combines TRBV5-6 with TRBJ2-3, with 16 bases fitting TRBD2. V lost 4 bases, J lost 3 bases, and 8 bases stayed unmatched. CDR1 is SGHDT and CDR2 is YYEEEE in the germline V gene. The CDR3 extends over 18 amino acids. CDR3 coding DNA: TGTGCCAGCAGCGAGAGGGGACTAGCGGGAGGGAGGACAGATACGCAGTATTTT. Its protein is CASSERGLAGGRTDTQYF.

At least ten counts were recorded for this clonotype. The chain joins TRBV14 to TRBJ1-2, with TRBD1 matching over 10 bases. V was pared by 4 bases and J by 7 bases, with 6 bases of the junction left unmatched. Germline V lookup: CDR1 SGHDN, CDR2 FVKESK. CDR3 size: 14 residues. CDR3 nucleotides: TGTGCCAGCAGCCTCCCCGGGACAGGGGTTGGCTACACCTTC. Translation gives CASSLPGTGVGYTF. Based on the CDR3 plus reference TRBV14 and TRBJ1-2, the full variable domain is EAGVTQFPSHSVIEKGQTVTLRCDPISGHDNLYWYRRVMGKEIKFLLHFVKESKQDESGMPNNRFLAERTGGTYSTLKVQPAELEDSGVYFCASSLPGTGVGYTFGSGTRLTVV.

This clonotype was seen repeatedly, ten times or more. For the CDR3, the DNA is TGTGCCAGCAGCCATGGGGGGAAGGGCTACGAGCAGTACTTC. Translated, it gives CASSHGGKGYEQYF. V usage is TRBV3-1 and J usage is TRBJ2-7, with a weak D call TRBD2 (6 bases). Germline assignment: CDR1 LGHDT and CDR2 YNNKEL (reference sequence). V lost 3 bases and J lost 3, with 12 bases in between. The CDR3 sequence is 14 residues long.

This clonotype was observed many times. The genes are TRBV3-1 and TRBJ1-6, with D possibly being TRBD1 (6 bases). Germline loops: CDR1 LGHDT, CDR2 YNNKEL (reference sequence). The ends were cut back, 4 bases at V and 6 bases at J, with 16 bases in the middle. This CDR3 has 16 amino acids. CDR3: CASSPRGGGSNSPLHF. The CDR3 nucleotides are TGTGCCAGCAGCCCCCGGGGGGGGGGCTCTAATTCACCCCTCCACTTT.

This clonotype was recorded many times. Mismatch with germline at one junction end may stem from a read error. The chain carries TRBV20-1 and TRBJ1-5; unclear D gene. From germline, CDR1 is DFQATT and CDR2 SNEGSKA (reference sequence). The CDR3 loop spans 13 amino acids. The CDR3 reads CSARGQPNQPQHF. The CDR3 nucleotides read TGCAGTGCCAGAGGGCAGCCGAATCAGCCCCAGCATTTT.

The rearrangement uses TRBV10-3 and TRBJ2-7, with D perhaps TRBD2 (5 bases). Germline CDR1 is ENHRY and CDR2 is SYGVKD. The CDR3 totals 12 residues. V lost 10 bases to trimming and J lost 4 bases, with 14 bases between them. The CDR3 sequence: CATAVEAYEQYF. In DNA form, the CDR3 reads TGTGCCACCGCCGTGGAGGCGTACGAGCAGTACTTC.

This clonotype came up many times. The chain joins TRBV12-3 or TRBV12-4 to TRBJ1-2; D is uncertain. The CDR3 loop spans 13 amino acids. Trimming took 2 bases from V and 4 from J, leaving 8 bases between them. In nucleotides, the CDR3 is TGTGCCAGCAGTTTAAAGGGATTCTATGGCTACACCTTC. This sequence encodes CASSLKGFYGYTF.

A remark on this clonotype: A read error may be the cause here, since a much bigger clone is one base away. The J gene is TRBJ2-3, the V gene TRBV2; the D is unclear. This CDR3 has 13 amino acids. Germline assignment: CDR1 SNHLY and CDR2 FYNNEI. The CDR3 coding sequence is TGTGACAGCAGATCCGACAGCACAGATACGCAGTATTTT. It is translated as CDSRSDSTDTQYF.